What follows are 14 T cell receptor beta chains derived from one specimen sequenced in a study of T cell clonality in common variable immunodeficiency. TCRdb keeps only in-frame clones here, not all; method: immunoSEQ multiplex PCR. The data show tens of thousands of clones, none appearing only once, with about 1.7% held by the ten largest. Material: peripheral blood mononuclear cells. Receptors originate from a person aged 18 to 70 in good health.

This clone has at least ten counts. The read halts 3 residues ahead of the CDR3 end, with the missing end drawn from the germline J gene. This specimen includes other DNA sequences encoding the same CDR3. The chain has TRBV20-1 and TRBJ2-7, with D possibly matching TRBD1 (5 bases). V was clipped by 5 bases and J by 2 bases, with 10 bases between them. The germline V gene encodes CDR1 DFQATT and CDR2 SNEGSKA (reference sequence). The length of the CDR3 is 12 residues. The sequenced CDR3 bases are TGCAGTGCTCGTACAGGCCCCTACGAG. Protein sequence: CSARTGPYE. The full CDR3 is CSARTGPYEQYF.

This clone was counted ten times or more. Sequencing ends 3 residues short of the CDR3 end; the germline J gene provides the rest. The rearrangement uses TRBV7-8 and TRBJ1-4; 7 bases match TRBD1. CDR3 size: 15 residues. V was pared by 1 base and J by 4 bases, with 3 bases of the junction left unmatched. CDR1 and CDR2 (germline): SGHVS, FQNEAQ. Partial CDR3 DNA: TGTGCCAGCAGCTTAGGGACAGGATATAATGAAAAA. Protein sequence: CASSLGTGYNEK. The complete CDR3 protein is CASSLGTGYNEKLFF.

This clone was detected ten times or more. Read data end 3 residues before the CDR3 end; the end is taken from the germline J gene. The chain links TRBV12-3 or TRBV12-4 to TRBJ2-7, with a weak D call TRBD2 (5 bases). V lost 6 bases and J lost 6, with 12 bases in between. The CDR3 totals 12 residues. The CDR3 sequence is CASSYTGFEQYF. The sequenced CDR3 bases are TGTGCCAGCAGCTACACGGGGTTCGAG.

Remarks on this clone: From the germline J gene comes the end of the CDR3, since the read stops 3 residues before it. The sample holds other DNA sequences that translate to the same CDR3. The V gene is TRBV7-2, the J gene TRBJ2-7; D might be TRBD1 (6 bases). The CDR3 extends over 14 amino acids. Looked up from germline, CDR1 is SGHTA and CDR2 is FQGNSA. V was trimmed by 9 bases and J by 2 bases, leaving 17 bases between them. CDR3 bases read: TGTGCCAGTAGTTTAAGGGGGACCACCTACGAG. Translation gives CASSLRGTTYE. The entire CDR3 sequence reads CASSLRGTTYEQYF.

This clone was observed at least ten times. The sequence runs out 3 residues before the end of the CDR3; the remainder is reconstructed from the germline J gene. The V and J genes are TRBV18 and TRBJ2-2, with 14 positions matching TRBD2. V lost 3 bases, J lost 4 bases, and 1 base stayed unmatched. The germline gives CDR1 KGHSH, CDR2 LQKENI. The CDR3 has 16 residues. CDR3 bases read: TGTGCCAGCTCACCCGGGACTAGCGGGGGCACCGGGGAG. Protein product: CASSPGTSGGTGE. The complete CDR3 protein is CASSPGTSGGTGELFF.

This clone occurred many times. The CDR3 end is not reached by the read, which stops 3 residues before it; the germline J gene fills it in. The J gene is TRBJ2-7, the V gene TRBV7-2, with a weak D call TRBD1 (6 bases). Trimming took 3 bases from V and 5 from J, leaving 14 bases between them. CDR3 length: 14 residues. Looked up from germline, CDR1 is SGHTA and CDR2 is FQGNSA. This CDR3 reads CASSFSGTTNEQYF. The CDR3 bases that were read are TGTGCCAGCAGCTTCTCTGGGACAACCAACGAG.

This clone showed up just a few times. The read terminates 3 residues before the CDR3 end, so the remaining end is supplied by the germline J gene. J is TRBJ1-2 and V is TRBV19, with a weak D call TRBD1 (5 bases). Per the germline V gene, CDR1 is LNHDA and CDR2 is SQIVND (reference sequence). CDR3 length equals 17 residues. The CDR3 DNA, read in part, is TGTGCCAGTAGTATGCTAGCGGGACGAACTAGCACAGATACC. Encoded protein: CASSMLAGRTSTDT. Given in full, the CDR3 is CASSMLAGRTSTDTYTF. The variable domain in full, completed from reference TRBV19 and TRBJ1-2, reads DGGITQSPKYLFRKEGQNVTLSCEQNLNHDAMYWYRQDPGQGLRLIYYSQIVNDFQKGDIAEGYSVSREKKESFPLTVTSAQKNPTAFYLCASSMLAGRTSTDTYTFGSGTRLTVV.

This clone was observed many times. The read is 3 residues too short to cover the CDR3 end, so that end is filled in from the germline J gene. The chain links TRBV5-1 to TRBJ2-1; no reliable D call. Germline V gives CDR1 SGHRS, CDR2 YFSETQ. The CDR3 extends over 14 amino acids. Trimming cost V 0 bases and J 1 base, with 5 bases left between them. CDR3 DNA, as far as it was read: TGCGCCAGCAGCTTGGAAACTTCCTACAATGAG. As protein: CASSLETSYNE. The complete CDR3 reads CASSLETSYNEQFF. Based on the CDR3 plus reference TRBV5-1 and TRBJ2-1, the full variable domain is KAGVTQTPRYLIKTRGQQVTLSCSPISGHRSVSWYQQTPGQGLQFLFEYFSETQRNKGNFPGRFSGRQFSNSRSEMNVSTLELGDSALYLCASSLETSYNEQFFGPGTRLTVL.

This clone was detected many times. The read terminates 3 residues before the CDR3 end, so the remaining end is supplied by the germline J gene. This rearrangement joins TRBV12-3 or TRBV12-4 to TRBJ2-7; 7 bases align to TRBD1. This CDR3 region has 14 residues. V lost 6 bases and J lost 3; bases outside the gene matches: 8. The CDR3 region is CASSPGTEIYEQYF. CDR3 bases read: TGTGCCAGCAGCCCCGGGACAGAGATCTACGAG.

This clone showed up many times. The sequence runs out 3 residues before the end of the CDR3; the remainder is reconstructed from the germline J gene. The chain recombines TRBV2 with TRBJ2-4, with 7 nucleotides matching TRBD2. Looked up from germline, CDR1 is SNHLY and CDR2 is FYNNEI. This CDR3 has 14 residues. V was clipped by 6 bases and J by 9 bases; unmatched bases: 11. CDR3 amino acids: CASRSIAGPSIQYF. The covered CDR3 bases are TGTGCCAGCAGAAGCATAGCGGGCCCCTCCATT.

This clone was seen ten or more times. The read finishes 3 residues shy of the CDR3 end, and the germline J gene is used to complete it. This chain links TRBV7-8 with TRBJ1-2; D ambiguous. CDR1 is SGHVS and CDR2 is FQNEAQ in the germline V gene. Trimming pared 1 base from V and 2 bases from J, leaving 5 bases between. The CDR3 consists of 13 residues. CDR3: CASSLGGNYGYTF. The part of the CDR3 DNA that was read is TGTGCCAGCAGCTTAGGCGGGAACTATGGC. Together with reference TRBV7-8 and TRBJ1-2, the CDR3 gives the full variable domain: GAGVSQSPRYKVAKRGQDVALRCDPISGHVSLFWYQQALGQGPEFLTYFQNEAQLDKSGLPSDRFFAERPEGSVSTLKIQRTQQEDSAVYLCASSLGGNYGYTFGSGTRLTVV.

This clone has ten or more counts. Read sequence stops 3 residues before the CDR3 end, and the germline J gene provides the missing end. The chain uses TRBV9 and TRBJ1-4; D perhaps matches TRBD1 (6 bases). Trimming shortened V by 5 bases and J by 5 bases, and 19 bases separated the two germline ends. The germline gives CDR1 SGDLS, CDR2 YYNGEE. The CDR3 runs 16 residues. This CDR3 is CASRERPGTNNEKLFF. The DNA read from the CDR3 is TGTGCCAGCAGAGAAAGACCCGGGACAAACAATGAAAAA.

The table lists this clone with many counts. Incomplete CDR3 DNA: TGTGCCAGCAGCGGCAGCAGGGTCACCTATTTGGACACCGGGGAG. Translated: CASSGSRVTYLDTGE. The full CDR3 protein reads CASSGSRVTYLDTGELFF. The chain uses TRBV3-1 (or the pseudogene TRBV3-2) and TRBJ2-2, with TRBD1 as a possible D gene (5 bases). The read ends 3 residues early relative to the CDR3; the germline J gene fills the gap. The germline gives CDR1 LGHDT, CDR2 YNNKEL (reference sequence). The V end lost 5 bases, the J end lost 3 bases, and 22 bases lay between the germline ends. The CDR3 covers 18 residues.

This clone was detected ten times or more. The read ends 3 residues before the CDR3 terminus; that terminus is restored from the germline J gene. This rearrangement joins TRBV6-2 or TRBV6-3 to TRBJ1-5; weak D call: TRBD1 (5 bases). The CDR3 is 14 amino acids. CDR1 MNHEY and CDR2 SVGEGT come from the germline V gene. The V gene lost 3 bases and the J gene lost 4 bases, with 10 bases spanning the gap. The CDR3 is CASSYTQGNQPQHF. The part of the CDR3 DNA that was read is TGTGCCAGCAGTTATACGCAGGGAAATCAGCCC.